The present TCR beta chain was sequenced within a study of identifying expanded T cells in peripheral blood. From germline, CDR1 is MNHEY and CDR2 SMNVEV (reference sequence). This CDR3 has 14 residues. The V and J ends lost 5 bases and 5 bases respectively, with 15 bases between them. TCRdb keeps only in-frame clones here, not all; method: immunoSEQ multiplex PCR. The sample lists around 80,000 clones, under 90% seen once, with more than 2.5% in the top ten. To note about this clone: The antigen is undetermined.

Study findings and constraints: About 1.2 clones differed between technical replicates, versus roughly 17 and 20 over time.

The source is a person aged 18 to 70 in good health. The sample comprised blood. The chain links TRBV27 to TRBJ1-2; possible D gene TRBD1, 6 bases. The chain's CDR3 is CASSRSGTLYGYTF. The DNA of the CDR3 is TGTGCCAGCAGTAGATCCGGGACACTGTATGGCTACACCTTC.